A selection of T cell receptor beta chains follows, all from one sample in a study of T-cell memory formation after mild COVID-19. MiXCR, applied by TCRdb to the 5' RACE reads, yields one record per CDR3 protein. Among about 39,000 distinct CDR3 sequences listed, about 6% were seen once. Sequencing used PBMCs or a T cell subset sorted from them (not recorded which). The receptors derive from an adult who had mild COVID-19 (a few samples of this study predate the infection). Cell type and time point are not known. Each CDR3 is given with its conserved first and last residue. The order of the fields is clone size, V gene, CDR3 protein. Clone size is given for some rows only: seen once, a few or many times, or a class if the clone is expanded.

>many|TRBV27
CASSSFNEQYF
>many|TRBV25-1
CASSVPPGRLAVNTGELFF
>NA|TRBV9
CASSVASGGAETQYF
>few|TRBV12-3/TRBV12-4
CASFIRSGNTIYF
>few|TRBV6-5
CASSYEGAQGYTF
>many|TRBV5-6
CASSLGQLIKNIQYF
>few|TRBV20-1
CSAELTSGIRETQYF
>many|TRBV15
CATSQLVGIGYGYTF
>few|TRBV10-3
CAISGTVTDEQYF
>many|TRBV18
CASSPIDRGETQYF
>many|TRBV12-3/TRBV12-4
CASSSSTDQPQHF
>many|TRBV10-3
CAISGVDGYEQYF
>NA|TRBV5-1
CASSLERGNNNEQFF
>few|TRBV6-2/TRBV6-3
CASRGTLAGAYEQYF
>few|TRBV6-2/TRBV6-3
CASSYSRISGTIDDTQYF
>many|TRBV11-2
CASSSWGQGYNEQFF
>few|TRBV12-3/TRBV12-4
CASRPSVGRNQPQHF
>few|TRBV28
CASSPGGAYNEQFF
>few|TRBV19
CASSTLGPTEAFF
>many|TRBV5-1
CASSLAHDSFYEQYF
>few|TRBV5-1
CASSLGGTPGNYGYTF
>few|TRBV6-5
CASRKTRQEASGNTIYF
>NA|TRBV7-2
CASGPYKGAGNQPQHF
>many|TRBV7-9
CASSLEGLRDTQYF
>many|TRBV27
CASREQTGGLSPLHF
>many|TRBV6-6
CASSYEGRNQETQYF
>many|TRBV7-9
CASSLRSRGYTF
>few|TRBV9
CASSVRGRNTGELFF
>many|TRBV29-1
CSVDQGIPYGYTF
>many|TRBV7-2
CASSLGSQGLGYTF
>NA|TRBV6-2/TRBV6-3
CASKETSVLNEQFF
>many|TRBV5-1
CASSLKADDSYNEQFF
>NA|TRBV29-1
CSVAEKASTDTQYF
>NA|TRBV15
CATSRPEVQPQHF
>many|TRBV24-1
CATSDSTALSYEQYF
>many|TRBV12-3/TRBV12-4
CASSLEGLQETQYF
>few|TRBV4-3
CASSQGQRGVPEAFF
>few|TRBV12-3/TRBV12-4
CASSWGGNIQYF
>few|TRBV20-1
CSARRASQETQYF
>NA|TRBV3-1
CASSQGGGRDEQYF
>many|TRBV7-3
CASSSPGSSTDTQYF
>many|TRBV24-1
CATSDPTGLTNEQFF
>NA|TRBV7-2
CASSLVRVWTQYF
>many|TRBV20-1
CSAAREKLFF
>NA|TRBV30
CAWSSGGYQPQHF
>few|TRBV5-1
CASSADRAWGTEAFF
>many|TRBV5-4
CASSSMGPYEQYF
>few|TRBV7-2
CASSFRRGYEQYF
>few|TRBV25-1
CASSEWRTGGQETQYF
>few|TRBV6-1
CASSVEGGNYNEQFF